A single sample gave rise to the 19 T cell receptor beta chains below, sequenced in a study of shared clonotypes between healthy human individuals. Sequenced by immunoSEQ multiplex PCR; TCRdb stores in-frame clones only, minus some. The sample contains roughly 590,000 clones, 95% to 96% of which appear only once. CD45RO-negative, CCR7-selected cells formed the naive CD8 fraction, which excluded terminally differentiated effector memory CD45RA+ cells. Sequencing was performed on naive CD8+ T cells sorted from blood. The origin of the receptors is a woman in her twenties or thirties in good health.

The genes are TRBV4-2 and TRBJ2-7, with D unclear. V was shortened by 0 bases and J by 6 bases, with 12 bases between the two germline ends. This CDR3 has 14 amino acids. CDR1 LGHNA and CDR2 YNFKEQ come from the germline V gene. The CDR3 here is CASSQDLGLREQYF. The CDR3 coding sequence is TGTGCCAGCAGCCAAGATTTGGGTCTGCGCGAGCAGTACTTC.

The gene calls are TRBV9 and TRBJ1-2; D is unresolved. The ends were cut back, 1 base at V and 8 bases at J, with 9 bases in the middle. From germline, CDR1 is SGDLS and CDR2 YYNGEE. CDR3 length: 12 residues. In nucleotides, the CDR3 is TGTGCCAGCAGCGTAATGGGAGGCGGCTACACCTTC. Its protein is CASSVMGGGYTF.

A word on this clone: The sample contains more than one DNA sequence encoding this CDR3. The chain carries TRBV9 and TRBJ1-3, with D uncertain. The germline V gene has CDR1 SGDLS and CDR2 YYNGEE. The CDR3 is made up of 12 amino acids. The ends were cut back, 3 bases at V and 1 base at J, with 2 bases in the middle. CDR3 sequence reads: CASSASGNTIYF. In DNA form, the CDR3 reads TGTGCCAGCAGCGCTTCTGGAAACACCATATATTTT. The entire variable domain, with the rest obtained from reference TRBV9 and TRBJ1-3, is as follows: DSGVTQTPKHLITATGQRVTLRCSPRSGDLSVYWYQQSLDQGLQFLIQYYNGEERAKGNILERFSAQQFPDLHSELNLSSLELGDSALYFCASSASGNTIYFGEGSWLTVV.

The chain uses TRBV6-6 and TRBJ1-3; D not certain. The CDR3 runs 11 residues. Germline CDR1 reads MNHNY; CDR2 reads SVGAGI (reference sequence). V gave up 7 bases and J gave up 4 bases, with 5 bases separating them. The CDR3, as DNA: TGTGCCAGCATTGGCGGAAACACCATATATTTT. Translation: CASIGGNTIYF.

The chain combines TRBV4-1 with TRBJ2-1; TRBD2 matches 12 bases. Germline-derived CDR1 and CDR2 are MGHRA and YSYEKL. The CDR3 contains 16 residues. The junction had 6 bases not matched to a gene; V was cut back by 1 base and J by 8 bases. The DNA of the CDR3 is TGCGCCAGCAGCCAAGGTACACTAGCGGGAGGATATGAGCAGTTCTTC. It encodes CASSQGTLAGGYEQFF.

This clone showed up just once. In the same sample, other DNA sequences code for this CDR3. The V call is TRBV11-2, the J call TRBJ2-7; 8 bases are shared with TRBD1. The germline V gene encodes CDR1 SGHAT and CDR2 FQNNGV. Germline trimming cut 3 bases from V and 4 bases from J; bases unmatched to any gene: 5. The CDR3 covers 14 residues. CDR3 bases: TGTGCCAGCAGCTTCGACAGGGGTGGATACGAGCAGTACTTC. It codes for CASSFDRGGYEQYF. Full variable domain (missing parts from reference TRBV11-2 and TRBJ2-7): EAGVAQSPRYKIIEKRQSVAFWCNPISGHATLYWYQQILGQGPKLLIQFQNNGVVDDSQLPKDRFSAERLKGVDSTLKIQPAKLEDSAVYLCASSFDRGGYEQYFGPGTRLTVT.

CDR3 in DNA: TGTGCCAGCAGCTTAGAAGGGGACCTAGATACGCAGTATTTT. This sequence encodes CASSLEGDLDTQYF. V gene TRBV7-9 combines with J gene TRBJ2-3; D is possibly TRBD1 or TRBD2 (5 bases each). Germline V gene data show CDR1 as SEHNR and CDR2 as FQNEAQ (reference sequence). This CDR3 region has 14 residues. V gave up 1 base and J gave up 5 bases, with 10 bases separating them.

The chain combines TRBV5-6 with TRBJ1-2; 10 bases are a match to TRBD1. The CDR3 has 14 residues. Looked up from germline, CDR1 is SGHDT and CDR2 is YYEEEE. Germline trimming cut 6 bases from V and 5 bases from J; bases unmatched to any gene: 7. The CDR3 spells CASNRDRGGYGYTF. In DNA form, the CDR3 reads TGTGCCAGCAACCGGGACAGGGGAGGTTATGGCTACACCTTC.

The chain employs TRBV10-1 and TRBJ2-1; 13 nucleotides line up with TRBD2. The CDR3 covers 19 residues. CDR1 and CDR2 from the germline V gene are WNHNN and SYGVQD (reference sequence). V trimming: 2 bases; J trimming: 0 bases; junction bases outside the gene matches: 7. The CDR3 here is CASSEKELAGGFSYNEQFF. CDR3 bases: TGCGCCAGCAGTGAGAAGGAACTAGCGGGAGGGTTCTCCTACAATGAGCAGTTCTTC.

CDR3 nucleotides: TGTGCCAGCAGTTTTTTAGCGGGAGGGATGGATGAGCAGTTCTTC. Protein sequence: CASSFLAGGMDEQFF. The V gene is TRBV27, the J gene TRBJ2-1; TRBD2 matches 11 bases. Per the germline V gene, CDR1 is MNHEY and CDR2 is SMNVEV (reference sequence). V gave up 3 bases and J gave up 8 bases; unmatched junction bases: 6. The CDR3 covers 15 residues.

J is TRBJ2-2 and V is TRBV19; D is perhaps TRBD2 (6 bases). The CDR3 consists of 13 residues. V lost 5 bases to trimming and J lost 5 bases, with 9 bases between them. Per germline, CDR1 LNHDA and CDR2 SQIVND (reference sequence). The CDR3 sequence is CASSPTRTGELFF. The CDR3 coding sequence is TGTGCCAGTAGTCCGACTAGAACCGGGGAGCTGTTTTTT.

In DNA, the CDR3 is TGCGCCAGCAGGGGGGACTTGTCAGATACGCAGTATTTT. The encoded protein is CASRGDLSDTQYF. The chain is built from TRBV5-1 and TRBJ2-3; D perhaps matches TRBD2 (6 bases). Germline V gene lookup returns CDR1 SGHRS and CDR2 YFSETQ. The CDR3 sequence is 13 residues long. Trimming cost V 5 bases and J 4 bases, with 11 bases left between them.

This chain connects TRBV2 to TRBJ2-5; maybe TRBD2 (5 bases). CDR1 SNHLY and CDR2 FYNNEI come from the germline V gene. Trimming cost V 6 bases and J 0 bases, with 14 bases left between them. This CDR3 is 15 amino acids long. The CDR3 nucleotides are TGTGCCAGCAGCGAGACCCGGGGTTACCAAGAGACCCAGTACTTC. It codes for CASSETRGYQETQYF.

This clone was counted a single time. The gene calls are TRBV29-1 and TRBJ2-1, with D perhaps TRBD1 (6 bases). V lost 6 bases and J lost 10, with 16 bases in between. The germline V gene encodes CDR1 SQVTM and CDR2 ANQGSEA. The CDR3 contains 12 residues. The CDR3 region is CSVPQGFGEQFF. The CDR3, as DNA: TGCAGCGTACCGCAGGGGTTCGGGGAGCAGTTCTTC.

This chain joins TRBV6-1 and TRBJ2-2; TRBD1 matches 10 bases. CDR1 is MNHNS, CDR2 SASEGT, per germline. The J segment lost 7 bases and the V segment lost 3 bases, leaving 5 bases of the junction unmatched. The CDR3 loop spans 15 amino acids. CDR3 protein: CASSEGTGVIGELFF. DNA for the CDR3: TGTGCCAGCAGTGAGGGGACAGGGGTCATCGGGGAGCTGTTTTTT.

CDR3 bases: TGTGCCAGTAGCAGTATGGCGAACACTGAAGCTTTCTTT. Its protein product is CASSSMANTEAFF. V and J are TRBV19 and TRBJ1-1, with D hard to call. CDR3 length: 13 amino acids. Germline-derived CDR1 and CDR2 are LNHDA and SQIVND (reference sequence). V shed 6 bases and J shed 1 base, with 9 bases lying between them.

This clone appeared a single time. The chain links TRBV4-1 to TRBJ1-3; D is perhaps TRBD1 (5 bases). Trimming removed 0 bases at V and 4 bases at J, with 10 bases between. This CDR3 region has 15 residues. Germline values: CDR1 MGHRA, CDR2 YSYEKL. Here the CDR3 reads CASSQDKGSGNTIYF. CDR3 nucleotide sequence: TGCGCCAGCAGCCAAGACAAGGGGTCAGGAAACACCATATATTTT.

The chain combines TRBV7-9 with TRBJ2-1, with D perhaps matching TRBD1 (5 bases). Germline V gives CDR1 SEHNR, CDR2 FQNEAQ (reference sequence). The ends were cut back, 2 bases at V and 8 bases at J, with 22 bases in the middle. This CDR3 contains 17 residues. Here the CDR3 DNA reads TGTGCCAGCAGCTTAACACCAAGGGGATCTAACCCGGATGAGCAGTTCTTC. This gives the protein CASSLTPRGSNPDEQFF.

The chain has TRBV27 and TRBJ1-3, with D perhaps matching TRBD1 (6 bases). This CDR3 comprises 15 residues. Trimming left V 8 bases short and J 0 bases short, with 14 bases between. Germline CDR1 is MNHEY and CDR2 is SMNVEV (reference sequence). Here the CDR3 DNA reads TGTGCCAGCCTAACCGACAGGCCCTCTGGAAACACCATATATTTT. This encodes CASLTDRPSGNTIYF.